The clone carrying this TCR beta chain has more than one count but fewer than ten. The data belong to a study of blood T cell repertoires in COVID-19. Study overall: Samples representing acute and convalescent COVID-19 were sourced from the United States, Italy and Spain. Sample material is recorded as cDNA or gDNA derived from T cells, B-cell-depleted T cells, or PBMCs.

V lost 7 bases to trimming and J lost 8 bases; unmatched junction nucleotides: 8. The CDR3 covers 13 residues. The V gene's germline CDR1 is LNHDA and CDR2 SQIVND (reference sequence). Per the original data handling: By means of reference gene primer amplification, nucleated cell counts were estimated. TCRdb's table, derived via immunoSEQ multiplex PCR, lists solely in-frame clones and lacks some. V and J calls and clone size are copied from that table; D and trimming were computed from the DNA. The table has approximately 80,000 clones, approximately 79% seen once. The TCR was taken from a man aged 70 or older with active or convalescent COVID-19. The J gene is TRBJ1-2, the V gene TRBV19; 9 nucleotides align to TRBD1. Source material: peripheral blood. Here the CDR3 DNA reads TGTGCCAGTACCGCGAACAGGGGGCAAGGCTACACCTTC. This sequence encodes CASTANRGQGYTF.